These 26 T cell receptor beta chains were all obtained from the same sample, sequenced in a study of cytomegalovirus exposure and HLA in healthy donors. Primers: 60 Vbeta forward and 13 Jbeta reverse. The method was immunoSEQ multiplex PCR; TCRdb's version includes in-frame clones alone and lacks a portion of them. The sample yields approximately 180,000 clones, 72% seen once. The sample was PBMCs. These receptors all stem from a human donor in good health.

This clone came up once. The chain recombines TRBV7-2 with TRBJ1-5; D remains unclear. Trimming stripped 1 base from V and 6 bases from J, with 7 bases between. The CDR3 is 13 amino acids. Germline V lookup: CDR1 SGHTA, CDR2 FQGNSA. The CDR3 reads CASSLVAGQPQHF. In DNA, the CDR3 is TGTGCCAGCAGCTTAGTAGCGGGTCAGCCCCAGCATTTT.

The chain uses TRBV29-1 and TRBJ2-5; D not certain. Germline V gene data show CDR1 as SQVTM and CDR2 as ANQGSEA. Trimming took 0 bases from V and 1 from J, leaving 15 bases between them. The CDR3 extends over 16 amino acids. CDR3 loop: CSVEDISVEPQETQYF. The CDR3 DNA sequence: TGCAGCGTTGAAGATATCTCTGTGGAGCCCCAAGAGACCCAGTACTTC.

V and J are TRBV19 and TRBJ2-1, with D unclear. V lost 5 bases to trimming and J lost 0 bases, with 11 bases between them. Germline V gene lookup returns CDR1 LNHDA and CDR2 SQIVND (reference sequence). This CDR3 region has 15 residues. The CDR3 loop reads CASSQDTASYNEQFF. CDR3 coding DNA: TGTGCCAGTAGTCAAGACACCGCCTCCTACAATGAGCAGTTCTTC.

The V gene is TRBV10-2, the J gene TRBJ2-3; D is perhaps TRBD2 (5 bases). V lost 4 bases and J lost 2, with 13 bases in between. The CDR3 spans 15 residues. Per germline, CDR1 WSHSY and CDR2 SAAADI. The CDR3 nucleotides read TGCGCCAGCAGTGCGGACTCCCTCTCCACAGATACGCAGTATTTT. Its protein is CASSADSLSTDTQYF.

Only a few counts were recorded for this clone. The chain has TRBV19 and TRBJ2-5, with 10 positions matching TRBD2. Germline CDR1 is LNHDA and CDR2 is SQIVND (reference sequence). The V segment lost 1 base and the J segment 3 bases; nucleotides outside the gene matches: 8. This CDR3 comprises 17 residues. In DNA form, the CDR3 reads TGTGCCAGTAGTATAGTATCCCCTAGCGGGGGAGAAGAGACCCAGTACTTC. Encoded protein: CASSIVSPSGGEETQYF. Supplemented by reference TRBV19 and TRBJ2-5, the full variable domain reads DGGITQSPKYLFRKEGQNVTLSCEQNLNHDAMYWYRQDPGQGLRLIYYSQIVNDFQKGDIAEGYSVSREKKESFPLTVTSAQKNPTAFYLCASSIVSPSGGEETQYFGPGTRLLVL.

This clone was counted a single time. The V call is TRBV7-2, the J call TRBJ1-6; D gene ambiguous. Germline CDR1 and CDR2: SGHTA and FQGNSA. This CDR3 is built from 17 residues. Trimming removed 1 base at V and 0 bases at J, with 10 bases between. This CDR3 reads CASSLEPASSYNSPLHF. The CDR3 DNA follows: TGTGCCAGCAGCTTAGAACCTGCGAGCTCCTATAATTCACCCCTCCACTTT. The complete variable domain, with remaining parts taken from reference TRBV7-2 and TRBJ1-6, reads GAGVSQSPSNKVTEKGKDVELRCDPISGHTALYWYRQSLGQGLEFLIYFQGNSAPDKSGLPSDRFSAERTGGSVSTLTIQRTQQEDSAVYLCASSLEPASSYNSPLHFGNGTRLTVT.

This rearrangement joins TRBV2 to TRBJ2-5, with a possible D match to TRBD2 (6 bases). The CDR3 spans 17 residues. Trimming stripped 2 bases from V and 5 bases from J, with 21 bases between. CDR1 and CDR2 (germline): SNHLY, FYNNEI. The CDR3 loop reads CASSEFWDPEGSETQYF. Written as DNA, the CDR3 is TGTGCCAGCAGTGAATTCTGGGATCCGGAGGGAAGCGAGACCCAGTACTTC. The variable domain in full, with the rest retrieved from reference TRBV2 and TRBJ2-5, is EPEVTQTPSHQVTQMGQEVILRCVPISNHLYFYWYRQILGQKVEFLVSFYNNEISEKSEIFDDQFSVERPDGSNFTLKIRSTKLEDSAMYFCASSEFWDPEGSETQYFGPGTRLLVL.

The V gene is TRBV9, the J gene TRBJ1-2, with a tentative D call TRBD1 (5 bases). The CDR3 loop spans 12 amino acids. Germline values: CDR1 SGDLS, CDR2 YYNGEE. The V gene lost 3 bases and the J gene lost 7 bases, with 10 bases spanning the gap. The CDR3 spells CASSAGGSGYTF. CDR3 coding DNA: TGTGCCAGCAGCGCCGGGGGGAGTGGCTACACCTTC.

The J gene is TRBJ1-5, the V gene TRBV9; D may be TRBD1 (5 bases). The V end was cut by 4 bases, the J end by 5 bases, with 10 bases between. CDR1 and CDR2 (germline): SGDLS, YYNGEE. The CDR3 is 13 residues long. For the CDR3, the DNA is TGTGCCAGCAGCCAAGGAGGGGATCAGCCCCAGCATTTT. This gives the protein CASSQGGDQPQHF.

This clone has a handful of counts. The rearrangement links TRBV25-1 to TRBJ2-3; TRBD1 matches 7 bases. CDR3 length equals 16 residues. J gave up 3 bases and V 2 bases, and 8 bases lay outside the gene matches. CDR1 is MGHDK and CDR2 is SYGVNS in the germline V gene. CDR3 protein: CASSERVGGWTDTQYF. The CDR3 DNA reads TGTGCCAGCAGTGAACGGGTAGGGGGCTGGACAGATACGCAGTATTTT.

Details on this clone: A read error may produce the germline difference seen at one junction end. This chain joins TRBV27 and TRBJ1-5; the match to TRBD1 covers 9 bases. This CDR3 is built from 14 residues. Germline assignment: CDR1 MNHEY and CDR2 SMNVEV (reference sequence). The CDR3 spells CCPYVDRGNQPQHF. CDR3 coding DNA: TGCTGCCCCTACGTGGACAGGGGAAATCAGCCCCAGCATTTT.

The chain uses TRBV7-9 and TRBJ2-3, with 8 bases matching TRBD1. Trimming at V came to 4 bases and at J to 2 bases, leaving 8 bases not matched to a gene. This CDR3 is 16 amino acids long. Germline V CDR1 and CDR2: SEHNR, FQNEAQ (reference sequence). The CDR3 region has the DNA TGTGCCAGCAGCTCCATAGCGGACAGGGACACAGATACGCAGTATTTT. It encodes CASSSIADRDTDTQYF. The full variable domain, completed using reference TRBV7-9 and TRBJ2-3, is DTGVSQNPRHKITKRGQNVTFRCDPISEHNRLYWYRQTLGQGPEFLTYFQNEAQLEKSRLLSDRFSAERPKGSFSTLEIQRTEQGDSAMYLCASSSIADRDTDTQYFGPGTRLTVL.

This clone came up a few times. This chain's CDR3 is CASSERGLNTEAFF. The CDR3 DNA reads TGTGCCAGCAGTGAACGAGGTCTGAACACTGAAGCTTTCTTT. The genes are TRBV6-1 and TRBJ1-1; D remains unclear. This CDR3 region has 14 residues. CDR1 and CDR2 from the germline V gene are MNHNS and SASEGT. With 2 bases removed from V and 0 bases from J, the gap between germline ends came to 7 bases.

The CDR3 reads CASSFASTYEQYF. DNA of the CDR3: TGTGCCAGCAGTTTCGCGTCGACCTACGAGCAGTACTTC. The chain links TRBV27 to TRBJ2-7, with D uncertain. Per the germline V gene, CDR1 is MNHEY and CDR2 is SMNVEV (reference sequence). V was trimmed by 3 bases and J by 2 bases, leaving 8 bases between them. This CDR3 has 13 amino acids.

Of note for this clone: One junction end does not reproduce the germline sequence, and a read error may be involved. The genes are TRBV7-7 and TRBJ2-2, with D tentatively TRBD1 (5 bases). The length of the CDR3 is 15 residues. Germline lookup yields CDR1 SSHAT and CDR2 FNYEAQ (reference sequence). The DNA of the CDR3 is TGTGCTAGCAGCTTATTGGGGCAGGGAACCGGGGAGCTGTTTTTT. It specifies CASSLLGQGTGELFF.

This clone was seen more than once but under ten times. The chain has TRBV7-8 and TRBJ1-1, with 7 bases lining up with TRBD1. In germline, CDR1 is SGHVS, CDR2 FQNEAQ. This CDR3 comprises 15 residues. Germline trimming cut 5 bases from V and 1 base from J; bases unmatched to any gene: 7. Here the CDR3 reads CASSLGRGANTEAFF. The CDR3, as DNA: TGTGCCAGCAGCCTAGGCAGGGGGGCGAACACTGAAGCTTTCTTT.

This chain uses TRBV5-1 with TRBJ1-1; 10 bases are shared with TRBD1. This CDR3 region has 17 residues. Germline CDR1 is SGHRS and CDR2 is YFSETQ. The trim removed 4 bases at V and 1 base at J, leaving 10 bases unmatched. The DNA of the CDR3 is TGCGCCAGCAGCCCCGGGACAGGGGCGCTCAAGAACACTGAAGCTTTCTTT. This gives the protein CASSPGTGALKNTEAFF.

As to this clone: Distinct nucleotide sequences in the sample also encode this CDR3. The chain employs TRBV4-1 and TRBJ1-2; D is unclear. Germline values: CDR1 MGHRA, CDR2 YSYEKL. The V end lost 4 bases, the J end lost 5 bases, and 5 bases lay between the germline ends. CDR3 size: 11 residues. The CDR3 sequence: CASSRGYGYTF. CDR3 bases: TGCGCCAGCAGCCGAGGGTATGGCTACACCTTC.

This clone came up once. The V call is TRBV4-2, the J call TRBJ1-6; D possibly corresponds to TRBD1 (6 bases). From germline, CDR1 is LGHNA and CDR2 YNFKEQ. Trimming pared 6 bases from V and 0 bases from J, leaving 15 bases between. This CDR3 contains 17 residues. In DNA form, the CDR3 reads TGTGCCAGCAGGCCCGGACAGTTAGGCTCCTATAATTCACCCCTCCACTTT. Encoded protein: CASRPGQLGSYNSPLHF.

About this clone itself: At one end, the junction sequence differs from germline, possibly due to a read error. The V gene is TRBV7-7, the J gene TRBJ2-5, with TRBD1 identical over 9 bases. CDR3 length equals 14 residues. Germline CDR1 reads SSHAT; CDR2 reads FNYEAQ (reference sequence). In DNA, the CDR3 is TGTGCTAGCAGCTCGGACAGGGGCCAAGAGACCCAGTACTTC. Translating gives CASSSDRGQETQYF.

This chain uses TRBV4-3 with TRBJ1-5; weak D call: TRBD1 (6 bases). The V and J ends lost 0 bases and 7 bases respectively, with 13 bases between them. Germline V gene sequence: CDR1 LGHNA, CDR2 YSLEER. This CDR3 is built from 15 residues. CDR3 nucleotides: TGCGCCAGCAGCCAAGAGGCTACAGGGCACCAGCCCCAGCATTTT. Protein product: CASSQEATGHQPQHF.

This CDR3 reads CASSPGTSGSYEQYF. CDR3 nucleotide sequence: TGTGCCAGCTCACCCGGGACTAGCGGTTCATACGAGCAGTACTTC. This chain joins TRBV18 and TRBJ2-7; 11 nucleotides agree with TRBD2. CDR3 length: 15 amino acids. Germline V gene data show CDR1 as KGHSH and CDR2 as LQKENI. V lost 3 bases, J lost 4 bases, and 5 bases stayed unmatched.

The V gene is TRBV7-8, the J gene TRBJ2-7; tentatively, D is TRBD1 (6 bases). The CDR3 length is 15 residues. Germline loops: CDR1 SGHVS, CDR2 FQNEAQ. Trimming took 5 bases from V and 7 from J, leaving 21 bases between them. The CDR3 DNA sequence: TGTGCCAGCAGCCCCAGGGACAACAGTTTACCGGAGCAGTACTTC. Translated, it gives CASSPRDNSLPEQYF.

This clone was counted a few times. This sequence joins TRBV5-5 and TRBJ2-5; TRBD1 aligns across 9 bases. The closer fit of TRBJ2-7 to the DNA end suggests the J call may be wrong. Germline V lookup: CDR1 SGHKS, CDR2 YYEKEE (reference sequence). The CDR3 length is 15 residues. DNA for the CDR3: TGTGCCAGCAGCAACCCCGGGACAGGGATCTACGAGCAGTACTTC. It is translated as CASSNPGTGIYEQYF.

Worth noting for this clone: The final CDR3 position lacks the conserved phenylalanine or tryptophan, pointing to a likely read error. The rearrangement joins TRBV6-6 to TRBJ1-1; tentative D call: TRBD1 (5 bases). The CDR3 is made up of 13 amino acids. Per the germline V gene, CDR1 is MNHNY and CDR2 is SVGAGI (reference sequence). Between the trimmed V and J ends, which lost 6 bases and 7 bases, there was a span of 15 bases. DNA of the CDR3: TGTGCCAGCAGCCGGGGGAACGGGGTTGAAGCTTTCGTT. As protein: CASSRGNGVEAFV.

This clone was found a few times. The genes are TRBV7-9 and TRBJ1-1; 7 bases map to TRBD1. The CDR3 consists of 14 residues. J was trimmed by 3 bases and V by 1 base; bases with no gene match: 2. The germline V gene encodes CDR1 SEHNR and CDR2 FQNEAQ (reference sequence). The CDR3: CASSLERGHTEAFF. The CDR3 DNA is TGTGCCAGCAGCTTAGAGAGGGGGCACACTGAAGCTTTCTTT.